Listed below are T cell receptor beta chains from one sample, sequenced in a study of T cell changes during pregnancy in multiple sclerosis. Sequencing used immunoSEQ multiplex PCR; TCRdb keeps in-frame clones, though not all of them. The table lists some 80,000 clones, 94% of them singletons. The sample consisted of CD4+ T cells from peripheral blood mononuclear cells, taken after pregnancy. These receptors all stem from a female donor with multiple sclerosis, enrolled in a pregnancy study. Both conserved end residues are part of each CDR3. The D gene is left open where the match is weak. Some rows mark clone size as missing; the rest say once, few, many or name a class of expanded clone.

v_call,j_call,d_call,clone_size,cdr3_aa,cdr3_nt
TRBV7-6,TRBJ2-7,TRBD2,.,CASSSRTSGSVYEQYF,TGTGCCAGCAGCTCCCGGACTAGCGGGAGTGTGTACGAGCAGTACTTC
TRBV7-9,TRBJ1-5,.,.,CASSPEYGNQPQHF,TGTGCCAGCAGCCCGGAGTATGGCAATCAGCCCCAGCATTTT
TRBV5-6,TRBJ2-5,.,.,CASSPPSAAETQYF,TGTGCCAGCAGCCCACCCAGCGCGGCGGAGACCCAGTACTTC
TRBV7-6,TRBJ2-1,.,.,CASSLAGPSIIREQFF,TGTGCCAGCAGCTTAGCGGGGCCGTCGATCATTCGTGAGCAGTTCTTC
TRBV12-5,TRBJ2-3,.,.,CASGSQGIRDTQYF,TGTGCTAGTGGTTCACAGGGTATTAGGGATACGCAGTATTTT
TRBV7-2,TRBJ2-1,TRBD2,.,CASSFYSSGSTNEQFF,TGTGCCAGCAGCTTTTATTCCAGCGGGAGCACGAATGAGCAGTTCTTC
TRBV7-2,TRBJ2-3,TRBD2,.,CASTPAGLGVDTQYF,TGTGCCAGCACCCCGGCGGGACTAGGGGTAGATACGCAGTATTTT
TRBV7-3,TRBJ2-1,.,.,CASSYRDSNGDEQFF,TGTGCCAGCAGCTACCGGGACTCCAACGGGGATGAGCAGTTCTTC
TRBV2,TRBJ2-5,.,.,CASSERLALGTQYF,TGTGCCAGCAGTGAAAGGCTAGCCTTAGGGACCCAGTACTTC
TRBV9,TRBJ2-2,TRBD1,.,CASSAGQGVTGELFF,TGTGCCAGCAGCGCGGGACAGGGGGTCACCGGGGAGCTGTTTTTT
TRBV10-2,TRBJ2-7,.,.,CASISEWATREQYF,TGCGCCAGCATCAGTGAGTGGGCGACCAGGGAGCAGTACTTC
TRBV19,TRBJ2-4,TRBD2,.,CASSIYGTSGRAKNIQYF,TGTGCCAGTAGCATCTACGGGACTAGCGGACGGGCCAAAAACATTCAGTACTTC
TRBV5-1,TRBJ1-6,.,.,CASSLEAGAYNSPLHF,TGCGCCAGCAGCTTGGAGGCAGGTGCCTATAATTCACCCCTCCACTTT
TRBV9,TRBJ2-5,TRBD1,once,CASSRSGQVDGTQYF,TGTGCCAGCAGCAGGTCGGGACAGGTGGATGGGACCCAGTACTTC
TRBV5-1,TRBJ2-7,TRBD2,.,CASSLATAGNEQYF,TGCGCCAGCAGCTTGGCGACAGCGGGAAACGAGCAGTACTTC
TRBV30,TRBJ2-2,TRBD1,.,CAWARGPGELFF,TGTGCCTGGGCAAGGGGGCCCGGGGAGCTGTTTTTT
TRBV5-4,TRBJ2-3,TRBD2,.,CASTLGGLAGSLDTQYF,TGTGCCAGCACCCTGGGGGGACTAGCGGGATCTCTCGATACGCAGTATTTT
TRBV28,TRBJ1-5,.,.,CASSFPPGRGVKPQHF,TGTGCCAGCAGTTTCCCCCCCGGCAGGGGTGTAAAACCCCAGCATTTT
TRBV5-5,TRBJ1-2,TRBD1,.,CASSLLGTGLGNYGYTF,TGTGCCAGCAGCTTGCTTGGGACAGGGCTCGGTAACTATGGCTACACCTTC
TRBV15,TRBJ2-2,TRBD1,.,CATKRDRVTGELFF,TGTGCCACCAAGAGGGACAGAGTCACCGGGGAGCTGTTTTTT
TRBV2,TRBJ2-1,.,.,CASSERGSSSYNEQFF,TGTGCCAGCAGTGAAAGGGGGTCGAGCTCCTACAATGAGCAGTTCTTC
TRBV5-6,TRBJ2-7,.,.,CASSATYSQQYF,TGTGCCAGCAGCGCAACTTACTCACAGCAGTACTTC
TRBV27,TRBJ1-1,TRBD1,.,CASSSSRTGPNTEAFF,TGTGCCAGCAGTTCCTCTCGGACAGGCCCGAACACTGAAGCTTTCTTT
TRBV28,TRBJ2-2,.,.,CASSLGGRAGELFF,TGTGCCAGCAGCCTAGGGGGGAGGGCCGGGGAGCTGTTTTTT
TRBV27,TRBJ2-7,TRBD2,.,CASSPLRTSGSEQYF,TGTGCCAGCAGTCCGTTAAGGACTAGCGGGAGCGAGCAGTACTTC
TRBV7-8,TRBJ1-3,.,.,CASSLRGAGNTIYF,TGTGCCAGCAGCTTACGGGGGGCTGGAAACACCATATATTTT
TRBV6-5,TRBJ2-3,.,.,CASSYDSPNRTDTQYF,TGTGCCAGCAGTTACGACTCCCCAAATCGCACAGATACGCAGTATTTT
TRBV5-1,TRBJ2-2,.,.,CASSLATRDTGELFF,TGCGCCAGCAGCTTGGCCACCCGGGACACCGGGGAGCTGTTTTTT
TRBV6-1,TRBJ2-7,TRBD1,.,CASSLRTGPYEQYF,TGTGCCAGCAGTCTCCGGACAGGACCCTACGAGCAGTACTTC
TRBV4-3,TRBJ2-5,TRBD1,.,CASSPDRGRETQYF,TGCGCCAGCAGCCCCGACAGGGGACGGGAGACCCAGTACTTC
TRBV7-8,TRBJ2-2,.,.,CASSLRRAGELFF,TGTGCCAGCAGCTTACGTCGCGCCGGGGAGCTGTTTTTT
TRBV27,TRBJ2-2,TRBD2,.,CASTQLAGGDGELFF,TGTGCCAGCACCCAACTAGCGGGAGGGGACGGGGAGCTGTTTTTT